One sample yielded the 2 T cell receptor beta chains listed below, sequenced in a study of blood T cell repertoires in COVID-19. The repertoire was sequenced with immunoSEQ multiplex PCR; TCRdb's copy has only in-frame clones and lacks some. The data contain 100,000 to 150,000 clones, 92% of them seen just once; the ten biggest clones take up roughly 2%. The sample consisted of peripheral blood. These TCRs come from a man in his fifties with COVID-19, enrolled during active disease.

Only a few counts were recorded for this clone. This chain links TRBV4-1 with TRBJ1-1; tentatively, D is TRBD1 (6 bases). The CDR3 covers 16 residues. Germline V gives CDR1 MGHRA, CDR2 YSYEKL. Trimming cost V 4 bases and J 2 bases, with 17 bases left between them. The CDR3 DNA is TGCGCCAGCAGCCGAATTTTCGGGACACTCAACACTGAAGCTTTCTTT. It is translated as CASSRIFGTLNTEAFF.

The rearrangement joins TRBV5-1 to TRBJ2-1; 16 bases align to TRBD2. Germline trimming cut 3 bases from V and 5 bases from J; bases unmatched to any gene: 5. The CDR3 consists of 17 residues. CDR1 SGHRS and CDR2 YFSETQ come from the germline V gene. The CDR3 sequence is CASSSGLAGGGNNEQFF. As DNA, the CDR3 is TGCGCCAGCAGCTCGGGACTAGCGGGAGGGGGGAACAATGAGCAGTTCTTC.